The present T cell receptor beta chain was sequenced within a study of T cells in Graves' hyperthyroidism and ophthalmopathy. Study details: Peripheral blood was obtained at initial diagnosis, preceding any treatment.

This clonotype occurred many times. One junction end disagrees with the germline gene, perhaps due to a read error. The germline CDR1 and CDR2 sequences are SGHTA and FQGNSA. The CDR3 has 14 residues. Diagnostic decisions used clinical symptoms, serum thyroxine and TRAb, thyroid ultrasound and orbital computed tomography. Each 10 ml fresh peripheral blood draw supplied the PBMCs. TCR beta CDR3 regions were amplified from RNA transcripts. The HTBI primer set served for first-round RT-PCR of the TCR CDR3. TCRdb recomputed calls from the multiplex PCR reads with MiXCR, one row per CDR3 protein. The sample consists of some 300,000 distinct CDR3 sequences, roughly 15% of them appearing once.

The chain recombines TRBV7-2 with TRBJ2-3; D possibly matches TRBD1 or TRBD2 (5 bases each). The source of this sequence is a woman between 25 and 40 years old with Graves' hyperthyroidism that later progressed to Graves' ophthalmopathy. Input material: blood. CDR3 loop: CASSLATGGDTQYF. The CDR3 DNA sequence: TGTGCCAGCAGTTTAGCGACTGGGGGAGATACGCAGTATTTT.